Below, 29 T cell receptor beta chains from the same sample are listed, as sequenced in a study of T cells in Graves' hyperthyroidism and ophthalmopathy. Authors of the study amplified TCR beta CDR3 regions from RNA transcripts. HTBI primers were employed in a first-round RT-PCR of the TCR CDR3. TCRdb redid the calling of the multiplex PCR reads with MiXCR, one entry per CDR3 protein. Of about 570,000 distinct CDR3 sequences in the sample, under 60% were seen once. The specimen sequenced was peripheral blood or thyroid tissue (not recorded which). These receptors originate from an adult woman with Graves' disease, either hyperthyroidism or ophthalmopathy (not recorded which).

This clonotype has at least ten counts. The chain employs TRBV20-1 and TRBJ2-7; 11 bases match TRBD2. CDR1 is DFQATT, CDR2 SNEGSKA, per germline (reference sequence). The V gene end was trimmed by 1 base and the J gene end by 6 bases; junction bases not matched to a gene: 11. The length of the CDR3 is 16 residues. Here the CDR3 DNA reads TGCAGTGCTAGAGTTCGGGCTGGACTAGCGGGTGGCGAGCAGTACTTC. Translated, it gives CSARVRAGLAGGEQYF.

This clonotype has just a few counts. The chain is built from TRBV20-1 and TRBJ1-6; D perhaps matches TRBD1 (5 bases). Germline V gene lookup returns CDR1 DFQATT and CDR2 SNEGSKA (reference sequence). V was clipped by 5 bases and J by 10 bases, with 15 bases between them. This CDR3 is built from 13 residues. CDR3 sequence: CSAGGKAGSPLHF. The CDR3 bases are TGCAGTGCTGGGGGAAAAGCGGGGTCACCCCTCCACTTT.

The CDR3 is CATRPGQLGGYTF. In DNA, the CDR3 is TGTGCCACCCGACCGGGACAGCTCGGTGGCTACACCTTC. The rearrangement uses TRBV7-2 and TRBJ1-2; 7 bases align to TRBD1. The CDR3 spans 13 residues. With 10 bases clipped from V and 7 bases from J, the junction kept 12 bases outside the gene matches. In germline, CDR1 is SGHTA, CDR2 FQGNSA.

The table lists this clonotype with many counts. The chain couples TRBV20-1 to TRBJ2-7, with 8 bases that match TRBD2. CDR1 and CDR2 from the germline V gene are DFQATT and SNEGSKA (reference sequence). This CDR3 is 15 amino acids long. V trimming: 1 base; J trimming: 6 bases; junction bases outside the gene matches: 11. CDR3 amino acids: CSARVVSSGSPEQYF. CDR3 nucleotide sequence: TGCAGTGCTAGAGTAGTTTCCAGCGGGAGTCCCGAGCAGTACTTC.

This clonotype was found many times. The V and J genes are TRBV4-1 and TRBJ1-1; D gene unclear. The germline gives CDR1 MGHRA, CDR2 YSYEKL. This CDR3 has 15 residues. V shed 6 bases and J shed 0 bases, with 14 bases lying between them. CDR3 sequence (DNA): TGCGCCAGCAGTCCAAAAGGTGGGGTGAACACTGAAGCTTTCTTT. This sequence encodes CASSPKGGVNTEAFF.

The genes are TRBV11-3 and TRBJ1-2; D is uncertain. Trimming shortened V by 3 bases and J by 7 bases, and 18 bases separated the two germline ends. The CDR3 runs 15 residues. CDR1 is SGHNT and CDR2 is YENEEA in the germline V gene. The CDR3: CASSFLCRALGGYTF. The CDR3 DNA reads TGTGCCAGCAGCTTCCTTTGTAGGGCTCTTGGTGGCTACACCTTC. Complete variable domain (other parts from reference TRBV11-3 and TRBJ1-2): EAGVVQSPRYKIIEKKQPVAFWCNPISGHNTLYWYLQNLGQGPELLIRYENEEAVDDSQLPKDRFSAERLKGVDSTLKIQPAELGDSAVYLCASSFLCRALGGYTFGSGTRLTVV.

The DNA of the CDR3 is TGCAGTGGACAGGGCCATTATGAAGCTTTCTTT. Its translation: CSGQGHYEAFF. V is TRBV29-1 and J is TRBJ1-1, with 8 bases fitting TRBD1. The CDR3 is made up of 11 amino acids. From germline, CDR1 is SQVTM and CDR2 ANQGSEA.

DNA of the CDR3: TGTGCCAGCAGCTTAGAGACTAGCGGGAGTGGGGGCTGGGAGACCCAGTACTTC. Its protein is CASSLETSGSGGWETQYF. The V call is TRBV7-2, the J call TRBJ2-5; 12 bases fit TRBD2. CDR3 length: 18 residues. The ends lost 1 base at V and 5 bases at J; junction bases unmatched: 11. The germline V gene has CDR1 SGHTA and CDR2 FQGNSA.

A note on this clonotype: Germline is not matched at one junction end, which may reflect a read error. This chain uses TRBV12-3 or TRBV12-4 with TRBJ2-5; TRBD1 is a possible D gene (5 bases). The J call could be wrong; TRBJ2-1 is a better fit for the DNA end. This CDR3 spans 12 amino acids. The CDR3 protein is CASRLDRETQFF. Here the CDR3 DNA reads TGTGCCAGCAGGTTAGACAGAGAGACCCAGTTCTTC.

This rearrangement joins TRBV20-1 to TRBJ1-1; D remains ambiguous. V gave up 6 bases and J gave up 3 bases, with 5 bases separating them. The CDR3 has 10 residues. Germline lookup yields CDR1 DFQATT and CDR2 SNEGSKA (reference sequence). The CDR3 reads CSAPDTEAFF. The CDR3, as DNA: TGCAGTGCGCCCGACACTGAAGCTTTCTTT.

This clonotype was recorded only once. The V call is TRBV7-8, the J call TRBJ2-5; 12 bases line up with TRBD2. This CDR3 spans 15 amino acids. Germline V gene data show CDR1 as SGHVS and CDR2 as FQNEAQ. Trimming at V came to 4 bases and at J to 8 bases, leaving 8 bases not matched to a gene. The CDR3, as DNA: TGTGCCAGCAGCTCGACTAGCGGGAGCGGATATACCCAGTACTTC. Residues: CASSSTSGSGYTQYF.

V and J are TRBV29-1 and TRBJ1-2; 10 nucleotides match TRBD1. CDR3 length: 12 amino acids. Germline assignment: CDR1 SQVTM and CDR2 ANQGSEA. The trim removed 5 bases at V and 8 bases at J, leaving 5 bases unmatched. The CDR3 is CSVPPGQGGYTF. The CDR3 DNA reads TGCAGCGTTCCCCCGGGACAGGGGGGCTACACCTTC.

A word on this clonotype: One base away lies a much larger clone, so this may be a sequencing read error. The rearrangement joins TRBV20-1 to TRBJ2-7; D ambiguous. The V end lost 6 bases, the J end lost 5 bases, and 20 bases lay between the germline ends. CDR3 size: 14 residues. The V gene's germline CDR1 is DFQATT and CDR2 SNEGSKA (reference sequence). CDR3 sequence reads: CSALLAGRNHEQYF. The DNA of the CDR3 is TGCAGTGCCTTATTGGCAGGCCGAAACCACGAGCAGTACTTC.

This clonotype was counted at least ten times. This sequence joins TRBV7-2 and TRBJ1-2; TRBD1 might be the D (5 bases). With 2 bases removed from V and 6 bases from J, the gap between germline ends came to 10 bases. Germline V gene sequence: CDR1 SGHTA, CDR2 FQGNSA. CDR3 length: 13 amino acids. CDR3 protein: CASSLLGEHGYTF. The DNA for the CDR3 is TGTGCCAGCAGCTTATTGGGGGAACATGGCTACACCTTC.

This clonotype was counted ten times or more. V and J are TRBV4-1 and TRBJ2-5; 7 nucleotides match TRBD2. Germline trimming cut 5 bases from V and 5 bases from J; bases unmatched to any gene: 8. This CDR3 is 14 amino acids long. Germline CDR1 reads MGHRA; CDR2 reads YSYEKL. The CDR3 loop reads CASSGGRLRETQYF. In DNA form, the CDR3 reads TGCGCCAGCAGCGGCGGGAGATTGAGGGAGACCCAGTACTTC.

The chain recombines TRBV25-1 with TRBJ1-2; D gene uncertain. CDR1 is MGHDK, CDR2 SYGVNS, per germline. Trimming left V 7 bases short and J 0 bases short, with 15 bases between. CDR3 length: 15 amino acids. Here the CDR3 reads CASNLGARANYGYTF. Written as DNA, the CDR3 is TGTGCCAGCAATTTAGGAGCCCGCGCTAACTATGGCTACACCTTC.

The chain joins TRBV5-1 to TRBJ2-3; 10 bases line up with TRBD2. Unmatched junction bases numbered 6, after V lost 0 bases and J lost 14 bases. The CDR3 runs to 13 residues. Germline CDR1 is SGHRS and CDR2 is YFSETQ. The CDR3 protein is CASSLDGLAEWYF. Written as DNA, the CDR3 is TGCGCCAGCAGCTTGGACGGACTAGCGGAGTGGTATTTT.

Details on this clonotype: Its ends do not fully match the called genes, so a read error is possible. This chain connects TRBV20-1 to TRBJ2-6; 9 bases line up with TRBD1. This CDR3 region has 15 residues. CDR1 is DFQATT and CDR2 is SNEGSKA in the germline V gene (reference sequence). DNA of the CDR3: TGCAGTGCTAGGGGGACAGGGATCAGGAGGGACACTGAAGCTTTC. Protein product: CSARGTGIRRDTEAF.

V is TRBV20-1 and J is TRBJ2-2; D assignment may be TRBD1 or TRBD2 (6 bases each). V was pared by 2 bases and J by 4 bases, with 8 bases between. This CDR3 has 13 amino acids. The V gene's germline CDR1 is DFQATT and CDR2 SNEGSKA (reference sequence). This chain's CDR3 is CSARPGATGELFF. The CDR3 DNA sequence: TGCAGTGCTAGACCGGGGGCCACCGGGGAGCTGTTTTTT.

The chain carries TRBV10-3 and TRBJ2-5; the match to TRBD1 covers 9 bases. Per the germline V gene, CDR1 is ENHRY and CDR2 is SYGVKD. This CDR3 has 16 amino acids. V gave up 3 bases and J gave up 5 bases; unmatched junction bases: 10. CDR3: CAISESDRGMMETQYF. The DNA for the CDR3 is TGTGCCATCAGTGAATCTGACAGGGGGATGATGGAGACCCAGTACTTC.

V gene TRBV15 combines with J gene TRBJ1-4; 9 nucleotides align to TRBD1. This CDR3 has 15 amino acids. V lost 4 bases, J lost 5 bases, and 5 bases stayed unmatched. Per the germline V gene, CDR1 is LNHNV and CDR2 is YYDKDF (reference sequence). CDR3 in DNA: TGTGCCACCAGCATTCGGGACAGGGTGAATGAAAAACTGTTTTTT. Residues: CATSIRDRVNEKLFF.

The rearrangement joins TRBV7-9 to TRBJ1-2; the D is unclear. Germline V gene data show CDR1 as SEHNR and CDR2 as FQNEAQ (reference sequence). This CDR3 has 13 amino acids. Trimming removed 5 bases from V and 5 bases from J, with 12 bases in between. The CDR3 spells CASSRMSGYGYTF. CDR3 bases: TGTGCCAGCAGCCGAATGTCGGGATATGGCTACACCTTC.

The V and J genes are TRBV29-1 and TRBJ2-1; D not resolved. The CDR3 runs 11 residues. V was pared by 4 bases and J by 4 bases, with 5 bases between. CDR1 and CDR2 (germline): SQVTM, ANQGSEA. CDR3 in amino acids: CSVGLYNEQFF. The CDR3 DNA follows: TGCAGCGTTGGGCTTTACAATGAGCAGTTCTTC.

This clonotype was counted many times. The chain uses TRBV9 and TRBJ1-5; TRBD1 agrees at 7 bases. The CDR3 runs to 15 residues. Germline-derived CDR1 and CDR2 are SGDLS and YYNGEE. The trim removed 4 bases at V and 1 base at J, leaving 5 bases unmatched. The chain's CDR3 is CASSPTGMSNQPQHF. CDR3 DNA: TGTGCCAGCAGCCCGACAGGGATGAGCAATCAGCCCCAGCATTTT.

This clonotype has a handful of counts. The rearrangement uses TRBV29-1 and TRBJ1-6; D is possibly TRBD1 (6 bases). Germline CDR1 and CDR2: SQVTM and ANQGSEA. This CDR3 has 14 residues. Trimming removed 4 bases at V and 7 bases at J, with 14 bases between. The CDR3 nucleotides are TGCAGCGTTGGTGACGGCAGGGGAAATTCACCCCTCCACTTT. It specifies CSVGDGRGNSPLHF.

This chain joins TRBV7-8 and TRBJ1-5; 10 nucleotides agree with TRBD1. Germline V gives CDR1 SGHVS, CDR2 FQNEAQ. The CDR3 runs to 15 residues. Losses at the gene ends were 5 bases for V and 5 bases for J; bases not matched to a gene: 6. The CDR3 nucleotides are TGTGCCAGCAGCGGGACAGGGGTGGGAGATCAGCCCCAGCATTTT. Translating it yields CASSGTGVGDQPQHF.

This chain links TRBV10-3 with TRBJ1-1; 8 positions match TRBD1. This CDR3 has 15 amino acids. Trimming at V came to 3 bases and at J to 1 base, leaving 4 bases not matched to a gene. Per germline, CDR1 ENHRY and CDR2 SYGVKD. CDR3 residues: CAISEQDRGNTEAFF. The CDR3 DNA sequence: TGTGCCATCAGTGAACAAGACAGGGGGAACACTGAAGCTTTCTTT.

The chain combines TRBV20-1 with TRBJ1-2; 7 nucleotides match TRBD1. V lost 0 bases and J lost 5; bases outside the gene matches: 6. From germline, CDR1 is DFQATT and CDR2 SNEGSKA (reference sequence). This CDR3 contains 14 residues. CDR3 DNA sequence: TGCAGTGCTAGAGAGGACAGGCTCCTTTATGGCTACACCTTC. Translation: CSAREDRLLYGYTF.

There are many counts of this clonotype. V usage is TRBV6-5 and J usage is TRBJ2-2; D gene uncertain. The CDR3 spans 15 residues. Germline CDR1 reads MNHEY; CDR2 reads SVGAGI. Between the trimmed V and J ends, which lost 7 bases and 2 bases, there was a span of 14 bases. The CDR3 region has the DNA TGTGCCAGCATGCTGGAGCCGGACAACACCGGGGAGCTGTTTTTT. Its translation: CASMLEPDNTGELFF.